Shown below are 12 T cell receptor beta chains from a single sample sequenced in a study of T cells in Graves' hyperthyroidism and ophthalmopathy. RNA transcripts gave rise to amplified TCR beta CDR3 regions. HTBI primers were the set used in a first-round RT-PCR of the TCR CDR3. Via MiXCR, TCRdb re-called the multiplex PCR reads, giving one row per CDR3 protein. The sample contains a few hundred thousand distinct CDR3 sequences, 15% to 17% of which appear only once. Sequencing used blood. The receptors originated from a woman under 30 with Graves' hyperthyroidism.

This clonotype was picked up many times. This chain joins TRBV6-1 and TRBJ1-6; D is possibly TRBD1 (5 bases). This CDR3 has 14 residues. Trimming stripped 5 bases from V and 5 bases from J, with 10 bases between. Germline CDR1 and CDR2: MNHNS and SASEGT. In DNA form, the CDR3 reads TGTGCCAGCAGTAGACAGATCGATAATTCACCCCTCCACTTT. It specifies CASSRQIDNSPLHF.

In this sample, this clonotype turned up a few times. The chain recombines TRBV5-1 with TRBJ1-2; no definite D call. The germline V gene has CDR1 SGHRS and CDR2 YFSETQ. Trimming pared 0 bases from V and 0 bases from J, leaving 9 bases between. CDR3 length: 15 amino acids. The CDR3, as DNA: TGCGCCAGCAGCTTGGATGCTGTAGCTAACTATGGCTACACCTTC. Its translation: CASSLDAVANYGYTF.

This clonotype was counted ten times or more. The rearrangement links TRBV3-1 to TRBJ2-3; 14 bases map to TRBD2. Germline-derived CDR1 and CDR2 are LGHDT and YNNKEL (reference sequence). With V trimmed by 0 bases and J by 4 bases, 3 bases remained unmatched. The CDR3 has 17 amino acids. CDR3 bases: TGTGCCAGCAGCCAAGAGGGGACTAGCGGGAGTTCAGATACGCAGTATTTT. Its protein product is CASSQEGTSGSSDTQYF.

The sample holds many counts of this clonotype. The rearrangement joins TRBV3-1 to TRBJ2-6, with a possible D match to TRBD1 (6 bases). The CDR3 is 18 residues long. Germline V lookup: CDR1 LGHDT, CDR2 YNNKEL (reference sequence). Trimming took 4 bases from V and 0 from J, leaving 16 bases between them. CDR3 sequence: CASSLVYRANSGANVLTF. The CDR3, as DNA: TGTGCCAGCAGCCTTGTCTACAGGGCGAACTCTGGGGCCAACGTCCTGACTTTC.

This clonotype showed up just once. The rearrangement links TRBV6-1 to TRBJ1-5; possibly TRBD1 for D (6 bases). Trimming removed 3 bases from V and 5 bases from J, with 17 bases in between. Germline V gene lookup returns CDR1 MNHNS and CDR2 SASEGT. The CDR3 totals 16 residues. The DNA for the CDR3 is TGTGCCAGCAGTGACTTAGCGGGGGGGCAGGATCAGCCCCAGCATTTT. It specifies CASSDLAGGQDQPQHF.

This clonotype appeared a few times. The rearrangement uses TRBV20-1 and TRBJ1-3; 10 nucleotides align to TRBD1. Trimming at V came to 5 bases and at J to 4 bases, leaving 8 bases not matched to a gene. The CDR3 is made up of 15 amino acids. Germline CDR1 DFQATT, CDR2 SNEGSKA (reference sequence). CDR3 sequence: CSAGGWDRGGNTIYF. The CDR3 DNA reads as TGCAGTGCTGGAGGCTGGGACAGGGGAGGAAACACCATATATTTT.

The rearrangement uses TRBV27 and TRBJ2-3, with 12 bases that match TRBD2. V lost 1 base, J lost 6 bases, and 5 bases stayed unmatched. Germline V CDR1 and CDR2: MNHEY, SMNVEV (reference sequence). The CDR3 runs to 16 residues. CDR3 loop: CASSLLTSGGSDTQYF. CDR3 DNA: TGTGCCAGCAGTTTATTGACTAGCGGGGGATCGGATACGCAGTATTTT.

This clonotype was seen a few times. The genes are TRBV5-8 and TRBJ1-4, with D possibly TRBD1 on 6 matching bases. The CDR3 sequence is 18 residues long. Germline V gene lookup returns CDR1 SGHTS and CDR2 YDEGEE. V lost 4 bases, J lost 0 bases, and 19 bases lay in between. For the CDR3, the DNA is TGTGCCAGCAGCACCCTGACAGGAACTGCTGCAACTAATGAAAAACTGTTTTTT. It is translated as CASSTLTGTAATNEKLFF.

This clonotype came up a few times. The chain has TRBV30 and TRBJ2-7; 9 nucleotides agree with TRBD2. CDR3 length: 13 amino acids. Germline V lookup: CDR1 GTSNPN, CDR2 SVGIG (reference sequence). J lost 6 bases, V lost 2 bases, and 5 bases had no gene match. The CDR3 loop reads CAWSYSGSGEQYF. For the CDR3, the DNA is TGTGCCTGGAGTTATAGCGGGAGTGGCGAGCAGTACTTC.

This clonotype was detected only a few times. This chain joins TRBV3-1 and TRBJ1-1; D unclear. Trimming left V 2 bases short and J 4 bases short, with 11 bases between. The germline gives CDR1 LGHDT, CDR2 YNNKEL (reference sequence). The CDR3 covers 14 residues. CDR3 residues: CASSQSTGSTEAFF. CDR3 sequence (DNA): TGTGCCAGCAGCCAATCAACTGGGAGCACTGAAGCTTTCTTT. The whole variable domain, remainder taken from reference TRBV3-1 and TRBJ1-1, is DTAVSQTPKYLVTQMGNDKSIKCEQNLGHDTMYWYKQDSKKFLKIMFSYNNKELIINETVPNRFSPKSPDKAHLNLHINSLELGDSAVYFCASSQSTGSTEAFFGQGTRLTVV.

V gene TRBV7-9 combines with J gene TRBJ2-7; the D call may be TRBD1 or TRBD2 (6 bases each). The germline V and J ends were trimmed by 1 base and 7 bases, with 14 bases remaining between them. Germline CDR1 SEHNR, CDR2 FQNEAQ (reference sequence). The CDR3 has 14 residues. As DNA, the CDR3 is TGTGCCAGCAGCTTAGGGGGGGCTTTCACGGAGCAGTACTTC. Translation: CASSLGGAFTEQYF.

This sequence joins TRBV11-3 and TRBJ2-1; 9 positions match TRBD2. Per the germline V gene, CDR1 is SGHNT and CDR2 is YENEEA. Trimming at V came to 5 bases and at J to 8 bases, leaving 10 bases not matched to a gene. The CDR3 runs 15 residues. This chain's CDR3 is CASSPGLAFAYEQFF. Here the CDR3 DNA reads TGTGCCAGCAGCCCGGGACTAGCTTTTGCCTATGAGCAGTTCTTC.